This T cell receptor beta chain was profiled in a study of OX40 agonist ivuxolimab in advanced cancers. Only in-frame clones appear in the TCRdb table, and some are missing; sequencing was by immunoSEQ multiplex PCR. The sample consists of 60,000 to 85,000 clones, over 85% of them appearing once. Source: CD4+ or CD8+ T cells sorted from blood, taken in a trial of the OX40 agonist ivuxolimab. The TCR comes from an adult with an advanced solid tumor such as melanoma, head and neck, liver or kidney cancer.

The CDR3 is CSVEQGIPYEQYF. CDR3 in DNA: TGCAGCGTGGAGCAGGGCATCCCTTACGAGCAGTACTTC. The gene calls are TRBV29-1 and TRBJ2-5; possible D gene TRBD1, 5 bases. The DNA matches TRBJ2-7 better at its end, which makes the J call doubtful. The CDR3 contains 13 residues. Germline CDR1 reads SQVTM; CDR2 reads ANQGSEA.